This entry concerns a single T cell receptor beta chain. The antigen remains undetermined. The CDR3 spans 15 residues. V was cut by 4 bases and J by 0 bases, with 11 bases left in between. 5'RACE primed at constant segments yielded TCR alpha and TCR beta cDNA libraries bearing sample barcodes and UMIs. MiXCR, run by TCRdb on the 5' RACE reads, gives a single entry per CDR3 protein. The profile shows 140,000 or so distinct CDR3 sequences, less than 20% of them singletons. The source of the sample is a study of T-cell memory formation after mild COVID-19. Whole-study results and caveats: The second-wave clones peaking on day 37 were not confirmed as SARS-CoV-2-specific. Clones shrinking from day 15 to 85 showed even CD4/CD8 mixes; later expanders tilted CD4+.

What was sequenced was PBMCs or a T cell subset sorted from them (not recorded which). The V gene is TRBV12-3 or TRBV12-4, the J gene TRBJ2-3; D possibly corresponds to TRBD2 (5 bases). This clonotype originated in an adult woman who had mild COVID-19 (a few samples of this study predate the infection). Cell type and time point are not known. The CDR3 is CASSSSGSSTDTQYF. The CDR3 DNA reads as TGTGCCAGCAGTTCGAGCGGCTCTAGCACAGATACGCAGTATTTT.